This T cell receptor beta chain came from a study of T-cell reconstitution after alpha-beta-depleted transplantation in children. Points from the study as a whole: Among T cells one year after transplant, newly produced cells accounted for most counts and diversity. Surviving recipient T cells and thymic progenitors produced the high day-60 TCRbeta diversity seen in some patients.

This clonotype was counted a few times. Its antigen is as yet unknown. V shed 1 base, J shed 3 bases, and the junction held 5 bases outside the gene matches. CDR3 length: 17 residues. Germline-derived CDR1 and CDR2 are LGHNA and YNFKEQ. For TCRbeta, the library was prepared with unique molecular identifiers. TCRdb re-called the PCR reads through MiXCR, storing one row per CDR3 protein. Seen here are almost 250,000 distinct CDR3 sequences, 20% to 30% observed once, and the top ten hold about 2.5%. The chain couples TRBV4-2 to TRBJ2-2, with TRBD2 matching 10 bases. The receptor was isolated from a girl aged 2 to 10 with Fanconi anemia, due to receive a stem cell transplant. The sample was PBMCs, taken before TCRalphabeta/CD19-depleted stem cell transplant. For the CDR3, the DNA is TGTGCCAGCAGCCAAGTGGTGCTAGCGGGGGACACCGGGGAGCTGTTTTTT. Translating gives CASSQVVLAGDTGELFF.